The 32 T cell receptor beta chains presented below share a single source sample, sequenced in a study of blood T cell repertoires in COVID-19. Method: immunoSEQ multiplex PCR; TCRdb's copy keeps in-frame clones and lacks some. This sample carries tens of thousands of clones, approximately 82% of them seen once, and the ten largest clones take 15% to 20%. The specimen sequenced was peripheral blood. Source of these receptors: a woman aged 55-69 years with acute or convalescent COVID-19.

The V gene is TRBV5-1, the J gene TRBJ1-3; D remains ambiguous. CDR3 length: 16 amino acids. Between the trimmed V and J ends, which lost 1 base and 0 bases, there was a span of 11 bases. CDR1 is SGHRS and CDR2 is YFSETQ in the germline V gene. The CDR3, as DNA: TGCGCCAGCAGCTTGATTGGGCAAGACTCTGGAAACACCATATATTTT. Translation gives CASSLIGQDSGNTIYF.

Here the CDR3 DNA reads TGTGCCAGCAGCTCCACATTAGCGGGGGGCGTATACAATGAGCAGTTCTTC. Protein product: CASSSTLAGGVYNEQFF. This chain joins TRBV7-9 and TRBJ2-1; 10 nucleotides match TRBD2. The CDR3 is 17 amino acids. J gave up 4 bases and V 4 bases, and 10 bases lay outside the gene matches. CDR1 and CDR2 from the germline V gene are SEHNR and FQNEAQ (reference sequence).

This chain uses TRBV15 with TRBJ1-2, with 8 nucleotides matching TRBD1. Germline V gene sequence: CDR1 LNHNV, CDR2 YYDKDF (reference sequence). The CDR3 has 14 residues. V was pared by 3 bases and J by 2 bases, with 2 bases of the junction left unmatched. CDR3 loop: CATSRGQANYGYTF. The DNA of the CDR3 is TGTGCCACCAGCAGGGGACAGGCAAACTATGGCTACACCTTC.

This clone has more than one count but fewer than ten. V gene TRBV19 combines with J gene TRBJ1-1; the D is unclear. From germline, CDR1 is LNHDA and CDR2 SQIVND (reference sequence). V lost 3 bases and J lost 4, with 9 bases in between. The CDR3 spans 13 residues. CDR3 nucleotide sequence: TGTGCCAGTAGTATCCAGGAGGGCACTGAAGCTTTCTTT. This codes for CASSIQEGTEAFF. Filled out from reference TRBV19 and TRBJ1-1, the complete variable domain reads DGGITQSPKYLFRKEGQNVTLSCEQNLNHDAMYWYRQDPGQGLRLIYYSQIVNDFQKGDIAEGYSVSREKKESFPLTVTSAQKNPTAFYLCASSIQEGTEAFFGQGTRLTVV.

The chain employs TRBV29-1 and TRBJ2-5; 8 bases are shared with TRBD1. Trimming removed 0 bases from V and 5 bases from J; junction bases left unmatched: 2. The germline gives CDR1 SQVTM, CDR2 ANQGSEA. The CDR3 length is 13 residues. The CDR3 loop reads CSVEETGVETQYF. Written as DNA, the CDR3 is TGCAGCGTTGAAGAGACAGGGGTCGAGACCCAGTACTTC. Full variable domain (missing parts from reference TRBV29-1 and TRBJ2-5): SAVISQKPSRDICQRGTSLTIQCQVDSQVTMMFWYRQQPGQSLTLIATANQGSEATYESGFVIDKFPISRPNLTFSTLTVSNMSPEDSSIYLCSVEETGVETQYFGPGTRLLVL.

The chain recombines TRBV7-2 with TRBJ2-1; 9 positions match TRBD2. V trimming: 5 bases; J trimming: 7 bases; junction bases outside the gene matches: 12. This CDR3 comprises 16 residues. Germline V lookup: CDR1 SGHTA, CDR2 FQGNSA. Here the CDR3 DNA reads TGTGCCAGCAGCCCCCTGAGGGCGGGGGGGCCAAATGAGCAGTTCTTC. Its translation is CASSPLRAGGPNEQFF.

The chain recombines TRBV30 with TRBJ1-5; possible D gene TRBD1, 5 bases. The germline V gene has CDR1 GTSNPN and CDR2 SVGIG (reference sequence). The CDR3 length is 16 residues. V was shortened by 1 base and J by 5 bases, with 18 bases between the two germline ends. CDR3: CAWSGVSEQGDQPQHF. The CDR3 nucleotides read TGTGCCTGGAGTGGGGTTTCGGAGCAGGGCGATCAGCCCCAGCATTTT.

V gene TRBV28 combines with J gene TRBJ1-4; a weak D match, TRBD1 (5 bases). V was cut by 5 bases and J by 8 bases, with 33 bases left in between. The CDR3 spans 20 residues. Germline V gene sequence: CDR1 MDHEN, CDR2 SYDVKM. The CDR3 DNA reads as TGTGCCAGCAGTGGGGGGATAGTAAAAGGGATGTGGGGTGGAAAGGAAAAACTGTTTTTT. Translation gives CASSGGIVKGMWGGKEKLFF.

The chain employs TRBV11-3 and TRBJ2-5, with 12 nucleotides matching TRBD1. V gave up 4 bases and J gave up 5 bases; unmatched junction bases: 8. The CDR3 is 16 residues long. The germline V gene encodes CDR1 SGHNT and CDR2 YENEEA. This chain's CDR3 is CASSYSGTGGVETQYF. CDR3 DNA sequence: TGTGCCAGCAGCTACTCCGGGACAGGGGGCGTCGAGACCCAGTACTTC.

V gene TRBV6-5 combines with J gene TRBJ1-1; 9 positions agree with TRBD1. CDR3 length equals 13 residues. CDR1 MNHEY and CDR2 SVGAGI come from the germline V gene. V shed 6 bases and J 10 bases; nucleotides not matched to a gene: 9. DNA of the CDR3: TGTGCCAGCAGCGAGGGACAGGGAGAAGGAGCTTTCTTT. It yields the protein CASSEGQGEGAFF.

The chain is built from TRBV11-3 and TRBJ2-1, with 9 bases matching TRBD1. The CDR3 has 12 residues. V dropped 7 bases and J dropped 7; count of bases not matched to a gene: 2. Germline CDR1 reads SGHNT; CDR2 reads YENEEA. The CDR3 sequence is CASTGTGNEQFF. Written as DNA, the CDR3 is TGTGCCAGCACCGGGACAGGGAATGAGCAGTTCTTC.

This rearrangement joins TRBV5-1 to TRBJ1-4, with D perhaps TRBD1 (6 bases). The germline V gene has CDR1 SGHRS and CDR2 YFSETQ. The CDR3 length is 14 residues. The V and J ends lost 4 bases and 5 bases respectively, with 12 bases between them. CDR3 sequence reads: CASSLDSLNEKLFF. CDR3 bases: TGCGCCAGCAGCCTGGACAGCCTCAATGAAAAACTGTTTTTT.

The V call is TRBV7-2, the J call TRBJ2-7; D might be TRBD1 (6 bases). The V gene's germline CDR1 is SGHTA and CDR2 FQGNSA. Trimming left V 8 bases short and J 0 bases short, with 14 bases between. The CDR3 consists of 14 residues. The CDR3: CASGRDTGSYEQYF. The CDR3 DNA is TGTGCCAGCGGACGGGACACCGGCTCCTACGAGCAGTACTTC.

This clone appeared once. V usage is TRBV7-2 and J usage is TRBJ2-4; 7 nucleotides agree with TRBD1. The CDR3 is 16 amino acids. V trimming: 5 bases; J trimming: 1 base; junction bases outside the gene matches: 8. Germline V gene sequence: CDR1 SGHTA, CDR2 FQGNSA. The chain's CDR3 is CASSKGTESAKNIQYF. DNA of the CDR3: TGTGCCAGCAGCAAAGGGACAGAATCGGCCAAAAACATTCAGTACTTC.

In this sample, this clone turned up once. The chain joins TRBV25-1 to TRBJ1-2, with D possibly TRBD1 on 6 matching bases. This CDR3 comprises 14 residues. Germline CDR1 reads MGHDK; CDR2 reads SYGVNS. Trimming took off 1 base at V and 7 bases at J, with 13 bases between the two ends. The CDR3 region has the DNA TGTGCCAGCAGTGAATCCGGGACATTTCGTGGCTACACCTTC. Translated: CASSESGTFRGYTF.

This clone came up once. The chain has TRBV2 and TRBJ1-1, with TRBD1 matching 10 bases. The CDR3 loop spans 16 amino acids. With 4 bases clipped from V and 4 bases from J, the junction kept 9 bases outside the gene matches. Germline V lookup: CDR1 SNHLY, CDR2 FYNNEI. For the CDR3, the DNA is TGTGCCAGCAGTGGACAGGGGGCTAGTCTTGGCACTGAAGCTTTCTTT. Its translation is CASSGQGASLGTEAFF.

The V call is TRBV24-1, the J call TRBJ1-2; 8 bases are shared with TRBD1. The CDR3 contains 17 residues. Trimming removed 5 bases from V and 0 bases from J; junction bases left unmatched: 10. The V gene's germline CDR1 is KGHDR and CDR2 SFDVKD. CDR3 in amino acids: CATSAEGQEYANYGYTF. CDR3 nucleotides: TGTGCCACCAGTGCCGAGGGACAGGAATATGCTAACTATGGCTACACCTTC.

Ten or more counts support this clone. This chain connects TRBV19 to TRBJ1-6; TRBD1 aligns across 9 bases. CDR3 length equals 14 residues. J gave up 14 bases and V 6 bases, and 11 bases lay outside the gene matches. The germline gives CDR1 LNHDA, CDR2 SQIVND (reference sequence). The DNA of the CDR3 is TGTGCCAGTAGACAAACAGGGGGCGAGTTGTCCCTCCACTTT. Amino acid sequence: CASRQTGGELSLHF.

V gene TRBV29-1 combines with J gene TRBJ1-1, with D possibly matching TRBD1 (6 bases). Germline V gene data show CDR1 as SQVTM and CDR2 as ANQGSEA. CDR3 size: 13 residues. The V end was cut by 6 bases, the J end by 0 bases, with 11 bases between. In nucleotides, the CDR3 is TGCAGCGTCCAGACAGGCTTGAACACTGAAGCTTTCTTT. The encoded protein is CSVQTGLNTEAFF. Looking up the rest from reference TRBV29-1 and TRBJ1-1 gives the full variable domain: SAVISQKPSRDICQRGTSLTIQCQVDSQVTMMFWYRQQPGQSLTLIATANQGSEATYESGFVIDKFPISRPNLTFSTLTVSNMSPEDSSIYLCSVQTGLNTEAFFGQGTRLTVV.

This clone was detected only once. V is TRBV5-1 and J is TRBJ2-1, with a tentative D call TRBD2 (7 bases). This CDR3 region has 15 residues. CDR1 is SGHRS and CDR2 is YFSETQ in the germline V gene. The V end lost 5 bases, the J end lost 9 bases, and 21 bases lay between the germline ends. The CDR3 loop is CASRRGEGNVVEQFF. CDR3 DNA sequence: TGCGCCAGCAGGAGGGGGGAGGGGAATGTAGTTGAGCAGTTCTTC.

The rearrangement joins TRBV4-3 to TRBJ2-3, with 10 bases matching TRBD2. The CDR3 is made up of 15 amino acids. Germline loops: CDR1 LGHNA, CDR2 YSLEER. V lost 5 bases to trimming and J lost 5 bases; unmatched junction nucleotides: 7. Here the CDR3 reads CASSVAGGLGDTQYF. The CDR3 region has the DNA TGCGCCAGCAGCGTAGCGGGGGGCCTCGGAGATACGCAGTATTTT.

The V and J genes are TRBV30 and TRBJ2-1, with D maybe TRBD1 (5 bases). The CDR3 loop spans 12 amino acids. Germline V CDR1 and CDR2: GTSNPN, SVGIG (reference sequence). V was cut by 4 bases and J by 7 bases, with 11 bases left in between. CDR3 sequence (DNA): TGTGCCTGGAATCTGGCAGGGAATGAGCAGTTCTTC. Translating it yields CAWNLAGNEQFF.

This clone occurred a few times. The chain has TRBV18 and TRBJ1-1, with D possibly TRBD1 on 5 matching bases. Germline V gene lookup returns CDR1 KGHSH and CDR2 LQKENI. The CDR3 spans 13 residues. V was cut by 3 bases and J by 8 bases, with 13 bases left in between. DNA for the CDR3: TGTGCCAGCTCACCTAGGACAAAAAGCGAAGCTTTCTTT. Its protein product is CASSPRTKSEAFF.

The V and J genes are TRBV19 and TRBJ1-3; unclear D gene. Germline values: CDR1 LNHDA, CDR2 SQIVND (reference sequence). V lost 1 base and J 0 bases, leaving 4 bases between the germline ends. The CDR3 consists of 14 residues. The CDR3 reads CASSIGHSGNTIYF. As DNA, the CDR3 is TGTGCCAGTAGTATAGGACACTCTGGAAACACCATATATTTT. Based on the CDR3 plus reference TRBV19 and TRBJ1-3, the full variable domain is DGGITQSPKYLFRKEGQNVTLSCEQNLNHDAMYWYRQDPGQGLRLIYYSQIVNDFQKGDIAEGYSVSREKKESFPLTVTSAQKNPTAFYLCASSIGHSGNTIYFGEGSWLTVV.

CDR3 amino acids: CASSRGTDGYTF. The DNA for the CDR3 is TGCGCCAGCAGCCGGGGGACAGATGGCTACACCTTC. This rearrangement joins TRBV5-1 to TRBJ1-2, with 7 positions matching TRBD1. In germline, CDR1 is SGHRS, CDR2 YFSETQ. The CDR3 totals 12 residues. Trimming removed 4 bases from V and 6 bases from J; junction bases left unmatched: 3.

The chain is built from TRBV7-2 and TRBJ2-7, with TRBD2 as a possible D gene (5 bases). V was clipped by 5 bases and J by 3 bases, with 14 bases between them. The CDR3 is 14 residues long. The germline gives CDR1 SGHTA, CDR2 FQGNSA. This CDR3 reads CASSVGVSGYEQYF. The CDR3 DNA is TGTGCCAGCAGCGTCGGCGTGAGCGGCTACGAGCAGTACTTC. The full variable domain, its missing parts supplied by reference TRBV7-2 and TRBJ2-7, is GAGVSQSPSNKVTEKGKDVELRCDPISGHTALYWYRQSLGQGLEFLIYFQGNSAPDKSGLPSDRFSAERTGGSVSTLTIQRTQQEDSAVYLCASSVGVSGYEQYFGPGTRLTVT.

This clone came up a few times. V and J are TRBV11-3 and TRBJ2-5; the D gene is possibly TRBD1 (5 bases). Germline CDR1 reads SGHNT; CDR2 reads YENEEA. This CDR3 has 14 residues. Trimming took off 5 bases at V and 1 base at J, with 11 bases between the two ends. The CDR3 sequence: CASSPLGRQETQYF. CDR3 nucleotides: TGTGCCAGCAGCCCACTGGGGCGCCAAGAGACCCAGTACTTC.

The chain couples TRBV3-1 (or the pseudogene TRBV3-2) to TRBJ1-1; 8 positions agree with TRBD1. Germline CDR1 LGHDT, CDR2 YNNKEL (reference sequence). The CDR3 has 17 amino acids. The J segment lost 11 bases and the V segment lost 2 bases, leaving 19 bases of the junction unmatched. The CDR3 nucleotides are TGTGCCAGCAGCCAATTCTGGGAAATACAGGGGGGCCCTCGGGCTTTCTTT. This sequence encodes CASSQFWEIQGGPRAFF.

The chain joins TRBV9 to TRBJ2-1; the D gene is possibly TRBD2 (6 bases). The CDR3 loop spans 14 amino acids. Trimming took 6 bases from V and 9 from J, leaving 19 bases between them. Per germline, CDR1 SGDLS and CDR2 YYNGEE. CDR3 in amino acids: CASTSQGLGGEQFF. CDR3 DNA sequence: TGTGCCAGCACTTCTCAGGGACTTGGCGGTGAGCAGTTCTTC.

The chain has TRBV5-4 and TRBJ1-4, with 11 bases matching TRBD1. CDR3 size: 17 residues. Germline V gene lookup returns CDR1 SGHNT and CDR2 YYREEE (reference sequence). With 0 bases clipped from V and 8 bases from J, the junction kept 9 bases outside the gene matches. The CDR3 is CASSLAGQGGIGEKLFF. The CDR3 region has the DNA TGTGCCAGCAGCTTGGCGGGACAGGGGGGAATAGGGGAAAAACTGTTTTTT.

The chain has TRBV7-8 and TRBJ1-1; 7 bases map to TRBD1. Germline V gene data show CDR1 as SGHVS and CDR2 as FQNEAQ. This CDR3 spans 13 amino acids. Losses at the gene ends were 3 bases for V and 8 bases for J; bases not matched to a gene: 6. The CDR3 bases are TGTGCCAGCAGCTTCTTACAGGGGAGAGAAGCTTTCTTT. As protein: CASSFLQGREAFF. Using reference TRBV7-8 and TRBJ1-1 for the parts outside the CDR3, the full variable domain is GAGVSQSPRYKVAKRGQDVALRCDPISGHVSLFWYQQALGQGPEFLTYFQNEAQLDKSGLPSDRFFAERPEGSVSTLKIQRTQQEDSAVYLCASSFLQGREAFFGQGTRLTVV.

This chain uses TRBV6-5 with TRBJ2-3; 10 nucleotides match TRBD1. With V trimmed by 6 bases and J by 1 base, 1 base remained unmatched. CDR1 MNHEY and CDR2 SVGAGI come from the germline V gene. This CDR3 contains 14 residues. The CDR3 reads CASRGTGGTDTQYF. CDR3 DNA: TGTGCCAGCAGAGGGACAGGGGGCACAGATACGCAGTATTTT.